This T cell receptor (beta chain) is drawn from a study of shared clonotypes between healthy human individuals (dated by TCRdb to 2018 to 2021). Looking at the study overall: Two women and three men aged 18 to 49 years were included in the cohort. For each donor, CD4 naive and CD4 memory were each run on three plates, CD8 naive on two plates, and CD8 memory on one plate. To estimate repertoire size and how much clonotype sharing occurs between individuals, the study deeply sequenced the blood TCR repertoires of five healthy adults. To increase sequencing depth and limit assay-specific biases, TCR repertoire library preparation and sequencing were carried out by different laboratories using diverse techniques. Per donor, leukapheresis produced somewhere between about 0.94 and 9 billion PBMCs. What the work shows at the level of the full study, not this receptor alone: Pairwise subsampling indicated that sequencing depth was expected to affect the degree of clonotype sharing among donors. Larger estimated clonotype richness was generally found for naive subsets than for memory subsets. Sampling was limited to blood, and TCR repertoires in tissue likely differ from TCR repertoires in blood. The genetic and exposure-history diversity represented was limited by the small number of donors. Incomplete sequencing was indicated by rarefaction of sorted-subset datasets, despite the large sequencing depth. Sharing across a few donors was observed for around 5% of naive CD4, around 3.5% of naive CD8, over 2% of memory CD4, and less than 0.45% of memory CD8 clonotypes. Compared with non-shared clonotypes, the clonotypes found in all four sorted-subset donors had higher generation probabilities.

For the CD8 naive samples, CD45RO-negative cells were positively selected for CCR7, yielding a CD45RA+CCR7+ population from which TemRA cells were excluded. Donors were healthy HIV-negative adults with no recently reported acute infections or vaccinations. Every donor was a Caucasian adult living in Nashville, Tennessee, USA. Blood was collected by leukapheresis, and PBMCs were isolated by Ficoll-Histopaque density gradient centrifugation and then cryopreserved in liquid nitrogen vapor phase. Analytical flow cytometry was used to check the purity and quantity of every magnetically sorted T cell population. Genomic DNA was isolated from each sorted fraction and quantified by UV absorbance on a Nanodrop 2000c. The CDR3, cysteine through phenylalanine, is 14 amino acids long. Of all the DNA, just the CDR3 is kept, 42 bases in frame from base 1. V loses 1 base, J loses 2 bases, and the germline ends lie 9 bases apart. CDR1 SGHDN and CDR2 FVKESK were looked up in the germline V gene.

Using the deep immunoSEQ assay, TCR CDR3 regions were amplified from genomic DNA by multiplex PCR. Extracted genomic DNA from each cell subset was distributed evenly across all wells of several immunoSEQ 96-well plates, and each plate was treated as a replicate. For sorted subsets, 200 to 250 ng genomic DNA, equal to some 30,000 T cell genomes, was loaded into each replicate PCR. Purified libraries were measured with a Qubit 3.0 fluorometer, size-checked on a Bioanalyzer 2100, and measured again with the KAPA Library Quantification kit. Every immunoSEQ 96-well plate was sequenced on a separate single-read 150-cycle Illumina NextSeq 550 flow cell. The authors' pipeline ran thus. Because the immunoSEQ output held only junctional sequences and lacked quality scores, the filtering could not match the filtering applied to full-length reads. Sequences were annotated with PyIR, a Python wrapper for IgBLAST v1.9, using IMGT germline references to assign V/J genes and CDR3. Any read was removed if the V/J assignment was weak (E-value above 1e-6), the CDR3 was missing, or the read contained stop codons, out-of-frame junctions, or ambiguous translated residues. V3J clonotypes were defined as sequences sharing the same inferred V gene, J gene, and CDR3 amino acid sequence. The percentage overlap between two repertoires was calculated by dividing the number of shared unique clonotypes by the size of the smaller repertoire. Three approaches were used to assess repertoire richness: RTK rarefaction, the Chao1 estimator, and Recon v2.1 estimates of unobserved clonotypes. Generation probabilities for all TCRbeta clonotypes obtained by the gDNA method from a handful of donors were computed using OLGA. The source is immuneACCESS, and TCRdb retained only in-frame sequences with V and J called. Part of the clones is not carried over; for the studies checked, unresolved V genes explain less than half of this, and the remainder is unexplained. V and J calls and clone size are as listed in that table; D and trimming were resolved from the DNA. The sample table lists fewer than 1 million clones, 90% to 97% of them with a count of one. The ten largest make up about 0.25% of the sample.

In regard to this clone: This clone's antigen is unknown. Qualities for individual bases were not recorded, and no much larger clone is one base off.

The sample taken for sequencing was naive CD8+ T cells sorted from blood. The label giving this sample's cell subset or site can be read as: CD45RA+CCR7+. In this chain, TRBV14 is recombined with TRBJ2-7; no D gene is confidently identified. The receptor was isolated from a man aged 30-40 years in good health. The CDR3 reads CASSQGASPYEQYF. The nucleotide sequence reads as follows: TGTGCCAGCAGCCAAGGTGCGTCGCCCTACGAGCAGTACTTC.